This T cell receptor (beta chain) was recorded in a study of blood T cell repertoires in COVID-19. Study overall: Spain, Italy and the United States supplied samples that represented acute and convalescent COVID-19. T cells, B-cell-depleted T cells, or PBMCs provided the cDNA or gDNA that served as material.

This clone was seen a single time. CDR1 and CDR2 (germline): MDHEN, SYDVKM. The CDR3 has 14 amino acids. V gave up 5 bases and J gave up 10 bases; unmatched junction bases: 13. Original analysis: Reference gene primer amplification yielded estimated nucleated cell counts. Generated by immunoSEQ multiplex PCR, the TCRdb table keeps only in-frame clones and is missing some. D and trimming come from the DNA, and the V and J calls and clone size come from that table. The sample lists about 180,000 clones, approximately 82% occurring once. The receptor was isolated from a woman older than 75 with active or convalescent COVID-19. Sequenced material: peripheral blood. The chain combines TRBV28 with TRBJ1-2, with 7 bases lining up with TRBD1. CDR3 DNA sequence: TGTGCCAGCAGTAACACAGGGGAACTTCCTGACTACACCTTC. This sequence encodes CASSNTGELPDYTF.